The entry that follows covers one TCR beta chain sequence. The sample comes from a study of cytomegalovirus exposure and HLA in healthy donors. Vbeta (60) and Jbeta (13) primers were used in the PCR. Assay: immunoSEQ multiplex PCR; the TCRdb copy retains only in-frame clones and omits some. This sample has under 200,000 clones, with around 86% found just once. The CDR3 runs 16 residues. Germline V gives CDR1 LNHDA, CDR2 SQIVND (reference sequence). V was pared by 10 bases and J by 5 bases, with 14 bases of the junction left unmatched. The chain is built from TRBV19 and TRBJ1-5, with 10 bases that match TRBD1. The sequence was obtained from a girl aged 2-10 years in good health and CMV-seropositive. Specimen: PBMCs. The CDR3 loop is CATGGGTGVWDQPQHF. CDR3 DNA: TGTGCCACAGGGGGCGGGACAGGGGTTTGGGATCAGCCCCAGCATTTT.